The TCR beta chain described here comes from a study of Ad26.COV2.S vaccination and SARS-CoV-2 variants (dated by TCRdb to the early 2020s). Background on the whole study: Vaccine-arm donors were drawn from COV1001, a multicentre, randomized, double-blind, placebo-controlled phase I-IIa trial of Ad26.COV2.S in healthy adults. Ad26.COV2.S was administered intramuscularly at a dose of 5x10^10 or 1x10^11 viral particles, either as one shot or as two shots given 56 days apart. Trial participants were randomized into five groups of five: low-dose or high-dose Ad26.COV2.S given once or twice, or placebo on both occasions. Investigators did not know the trial group allocation while performing experiments and assessing outcomes. TCRbeta repertoire sequencing was used to assess the specificity and breadth of SARS-CoV-2-reactive T cell receptors after Ad26.COV2.S vaccination. The TCR-sequenced set comprised about 30 samples: some 20 Ad26.COV2.S vaccine recipients, 5 placebo recipients and 8 SARS-CoV-2 convalescent individuals.

Study-wide conclusions, independent of this receptor: After vaccination, substantial breadth of spike-specific CD8+ and CD4+ T cell responses was reported. It was noted by the authors that total T cell responses may have been underestimated by the TCR breadth and depth analyses. Compared with placebo recipients, Ad26.COV2.S recipients showed higher spike-specific TCR breadth (P = 0.0014). The study was not powered for comparison of responses between vaccine doses or regimens. Vaccine and placebo recipients had similar non-spike TCR breadth, a finding consistent with the vaccine containing only spike.

From the germline V gene, CDR1 is ENHRY and CDR2 is SYGVKD. The CDR3 spans 14 residues, from the cysteine through the phenylalanine. The retained sequence is limited to the CDR3, 42 bases, with the frame set at the first base. V loses 2 bases, J loses 4 bases, and the germline ends lie 11 bases apart. The immunoSEQ Assay was the method used to sequence TCRbeta CDR3 regions. After extraction, genomic DNA underwent amplification by bias-controlled multiplex PCR, followed by high-throughput sequencing. Concerning the study's data processing: To quantify the absolute abundance of every unique TCRbeta CDR3 region, sequences were collapsed and filtered. T cell fraction was estimated by normalization of TCRbeta template counts to usable DNA, with usable DNA being measured through amplification of reference genes present in all nucleated cells. Repertoire TCRs were annotated as SARS-CoV-2-specific when V gene, CDR3 amino acid sequence and J gene were exactly matched to a known reactive TCR set. The reference SARS-CoV-2 TCR set came from MIRA and was filtered for enrichment in COVID-19-positive ImmuneCODE repertoires, removing public or cross-reactive TCRs. Drawing on the MIRA antigens, annotated TCRs were analysed further at the level of specific ORF or position within ORF. Depth was the summed frequency of annotated unique rearrangements, while breadth was defined as annotated unique rearrangements over total unique productive rearrangements. Group comparisons of TCR breadth used two-sided Wilcoxon rank-sum tests. TCRdb took this table from immuneACCESS and kept in-frame rearrangements with V and J called. Such tables lack part of the clones; where checked against another copy, unresolved V genes explain under half of the gap, and the rest is unexplained. V and J calls and clone size are those listed in that table; D and trimming were worked out from the DNA. This sample gives some 340,000 clones in total; 85% of them show up just once. 2% to 2.5% of the sample lies in the top ten.

As to this clone: This clone's antigen is unknown. No base qualities exist here, and no much larger clone lies one base off it.

The treatment or condition label of this sample denotes: about 20 received Ad26.COV2.S at low or high dose, single or two shots; about five received placebo; per-sample allocation not given. For vaccine and placebo recipients, repertoires were sequenced using samples collected on day 63 after the first injection. In Cohort 1b, roughly 25 adults aged 18-55 years were enrolled at a single site in Boston, USA, between 29 July and 7 August 2020. Ad26.COV2.S consisted of a replication-incompetent adenovirus type 26 vector by which a prefusion-stabilized SARS-CoV-2 spike protein from the original Wuhan strain was expressed.

The chain was built from TRBV10-3 and TRBJ1-1; no D gene is confidently identified. This TCR was recovered from a person aged 18-65 years who received the Ad26.COV2.S COVID-19 vaccine or a placebo. The sequences come from peripheral blood, collected in a trial of Ad26.COV2.S vaccine versus placebo. The CDR3 is CAISERGGPTEAFF. The DNA sequence is TGTGCCATCAGTGAGCGTGGCGGGCCCACTGAAGCTTTCTTT.